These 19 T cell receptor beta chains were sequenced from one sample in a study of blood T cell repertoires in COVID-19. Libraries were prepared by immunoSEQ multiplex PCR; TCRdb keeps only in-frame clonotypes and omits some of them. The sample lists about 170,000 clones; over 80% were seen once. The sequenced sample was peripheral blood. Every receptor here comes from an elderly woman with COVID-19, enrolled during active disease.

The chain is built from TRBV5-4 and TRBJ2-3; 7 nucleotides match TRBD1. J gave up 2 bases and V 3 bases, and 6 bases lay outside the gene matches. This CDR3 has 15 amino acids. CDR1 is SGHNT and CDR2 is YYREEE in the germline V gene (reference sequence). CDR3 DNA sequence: TGTGCCAGCAGCTCGCCGGGACAGCTCACAGATACGCAGTATTTT. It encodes CASSSPGQLTDTQYF.

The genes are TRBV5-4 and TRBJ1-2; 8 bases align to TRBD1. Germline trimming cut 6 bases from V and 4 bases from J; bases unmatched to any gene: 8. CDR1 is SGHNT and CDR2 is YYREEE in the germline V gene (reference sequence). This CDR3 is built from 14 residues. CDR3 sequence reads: CASITRQGLYGYTF. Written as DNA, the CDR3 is TGTGCCAGCATCACGCGACAGGGGCTCTATGGCTACACCTTC.

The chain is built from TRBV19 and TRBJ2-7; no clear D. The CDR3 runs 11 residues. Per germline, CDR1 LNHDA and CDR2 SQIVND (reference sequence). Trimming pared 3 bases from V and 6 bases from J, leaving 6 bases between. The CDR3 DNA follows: TGTGCCAGTAGTATTGGCCGCGAGCAGTACTTC. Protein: CASSIGREQYF.

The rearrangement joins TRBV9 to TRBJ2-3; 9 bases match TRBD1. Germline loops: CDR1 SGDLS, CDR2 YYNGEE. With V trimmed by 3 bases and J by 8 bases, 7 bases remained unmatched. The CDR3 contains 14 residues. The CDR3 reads CASSATQGAGTQYF. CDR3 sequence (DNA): TGTGCCAGCAGCGCTACACAGGGGGCAGGTACGCAGTATTTT. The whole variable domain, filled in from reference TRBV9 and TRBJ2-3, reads DSGVTQTPKHLITATGQRVTLRCSPRSGDLSVYWYQQSLDQGLQFLIQYYNGEERAKGNILERFSAQQFPDLHSELNLSSLELGDSALYFCASSATQGAGTQYFGPGTRLTVL.

This CDR3 is CAISPAGDSQPQHF. The CDR3 nucleotides are TGTGCCATCTCCCCGGCCGGGGACAGCCAGCCCCAGCATTTT. The rearrangement uses TRBV10-3 and TRBJ1-5; TRBD1 matches at 7 bases. The ends lost 8 bases at V and 7 bases at J; junction bases unmatched: 11. CDR1 is ENHRY, CDR2 SYGVKD, per germline. The CDR3 consists of 14 residues.

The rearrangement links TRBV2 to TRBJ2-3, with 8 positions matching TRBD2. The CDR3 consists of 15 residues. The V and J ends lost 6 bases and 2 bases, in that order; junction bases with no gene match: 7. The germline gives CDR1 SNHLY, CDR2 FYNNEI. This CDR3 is CASRSGAGVTDTQYF. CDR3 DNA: TGTGCCAGCAGGTCAGGAGCGGGGGTCACAGATACGCAGTATTTT.

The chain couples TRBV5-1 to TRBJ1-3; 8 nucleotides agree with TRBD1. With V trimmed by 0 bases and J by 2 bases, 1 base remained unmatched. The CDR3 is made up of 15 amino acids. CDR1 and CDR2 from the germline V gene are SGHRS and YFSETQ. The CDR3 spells CASSLETGAGNTIYF. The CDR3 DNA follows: TGCGCCAGCAGCTTGGAGACAGGGGCTGGAAACACCATATATTTT.

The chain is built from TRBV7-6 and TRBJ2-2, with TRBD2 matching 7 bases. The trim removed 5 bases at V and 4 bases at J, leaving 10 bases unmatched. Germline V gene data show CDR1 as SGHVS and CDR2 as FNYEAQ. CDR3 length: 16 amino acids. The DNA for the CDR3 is TGTGCCAGCAGCCGCCTCTTGACGGGAGGCACCGGGGAGCTGTTTTTT. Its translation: CASSRLLTGGTGELFF.

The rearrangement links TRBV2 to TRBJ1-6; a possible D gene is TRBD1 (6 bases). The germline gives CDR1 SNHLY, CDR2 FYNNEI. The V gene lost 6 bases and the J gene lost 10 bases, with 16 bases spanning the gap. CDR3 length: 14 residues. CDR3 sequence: CASREDSLISPLHF. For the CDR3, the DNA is TGTGCCAGCAGGGAGGACAGTTTAATATCACCCCTCCACTTT.

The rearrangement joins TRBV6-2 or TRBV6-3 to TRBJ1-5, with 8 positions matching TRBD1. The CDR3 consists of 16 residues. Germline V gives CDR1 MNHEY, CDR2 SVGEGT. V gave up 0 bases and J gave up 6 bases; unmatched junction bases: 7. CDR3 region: CASSYSGRGLGQPQHF. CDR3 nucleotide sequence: TGTGCCAGCAGTTACTCGGGCAGGGGGCTCGGTCAGCCCCAGCATTTT.

The CDR3 is CASSLGPAEAYEQYF. The CDR3 coding sequence is TGTGCCAGCAGCTTGGGGCCAGCGGAGGCCTACGAGCAGTACTTC. This chain uses TRBV5-4 with TRBJ2-7, with D possibly TRBD2 on 5 matching bases. Germline V gene data show CDR1 as SGHNT and CDR2 as YYREEE (reference sequence). CDR3 length equals 15 residues. V lost 0 bases, J lost 2 bases, and 12 bases lay in between. The full variable domain, with the rest looked up from reference TRBV5-4 and TRBJ2-7, is ETGVTQSPTHLIKTRGQQVTLRCSSQSGHNTVSWYQQALGQGPQFIFQYYREEENGRGNFPPRFSGLQFPNYSSELNVNALELDDSALYLCASSLGPAEAYEQYFGPGTRLTVT.

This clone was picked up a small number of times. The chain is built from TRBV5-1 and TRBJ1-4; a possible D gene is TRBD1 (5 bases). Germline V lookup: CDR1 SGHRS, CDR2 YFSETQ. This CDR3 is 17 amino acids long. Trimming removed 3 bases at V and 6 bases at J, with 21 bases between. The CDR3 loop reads CASSSSPLSGWDEKLFF. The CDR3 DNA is TGCGCCAGCAGCTCATCACCCTTGTCAGGGTGGGATGAAAAACTGTTTTTT.

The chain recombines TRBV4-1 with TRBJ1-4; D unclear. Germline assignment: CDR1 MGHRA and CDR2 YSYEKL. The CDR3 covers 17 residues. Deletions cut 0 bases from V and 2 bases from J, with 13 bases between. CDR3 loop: CASSQDLLSGTNEKLFF. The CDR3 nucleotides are TGCGCCAGCAGCCAAGATCTCCTCTCTGGCACTAATGAAAAACTGTTTTTT.

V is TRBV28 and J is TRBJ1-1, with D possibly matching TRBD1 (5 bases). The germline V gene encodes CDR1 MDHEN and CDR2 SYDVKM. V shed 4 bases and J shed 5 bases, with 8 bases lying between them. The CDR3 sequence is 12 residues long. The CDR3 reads CASSWGETEAFF. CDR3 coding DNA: TGTGCCAGCAGTTGGGGGGAGACTGAAGCTTTCTTT.

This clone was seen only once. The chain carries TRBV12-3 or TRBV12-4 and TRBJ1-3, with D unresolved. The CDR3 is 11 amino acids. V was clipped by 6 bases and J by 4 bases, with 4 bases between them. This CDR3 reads CASSQGNTIYF. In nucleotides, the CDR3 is TGTGCCAGCAGCCAAGGAAACACCATATATTTT.

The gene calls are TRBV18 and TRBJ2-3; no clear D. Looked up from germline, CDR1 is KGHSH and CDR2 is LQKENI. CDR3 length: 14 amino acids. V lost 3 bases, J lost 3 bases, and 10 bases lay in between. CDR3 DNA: TGTGCCAGCTCACCTTCGGGTAGTACAGATACGCAGTATTTT. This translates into CASSPSGSTDTQYF.

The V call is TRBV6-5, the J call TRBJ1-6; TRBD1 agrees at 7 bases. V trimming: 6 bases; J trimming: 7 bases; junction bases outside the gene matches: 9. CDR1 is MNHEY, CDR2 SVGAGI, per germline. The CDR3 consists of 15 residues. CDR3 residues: CASRTGLQENSPLHF. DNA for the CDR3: TGTGCCAGCAGGACAGGGTTGCAAGAAAATTCACCCCTCCACTTT.

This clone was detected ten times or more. The CDR3 bases are TGTGCCACCTACGGACAGTACAATCAGCCCCAGCATTTT. Translated: CATYGQYNQPQHF. The gene calls are TRBV19 and TRBJ1-5; D perhaps matches TRBD1 (6 bases). CDR3 size: 13 residues. Germline CDR1 LNHDA, CDR2 SQIVND (reference sequence). Trimming pared 10 bases from V and 3 bases from J, leaving 13 bases between.

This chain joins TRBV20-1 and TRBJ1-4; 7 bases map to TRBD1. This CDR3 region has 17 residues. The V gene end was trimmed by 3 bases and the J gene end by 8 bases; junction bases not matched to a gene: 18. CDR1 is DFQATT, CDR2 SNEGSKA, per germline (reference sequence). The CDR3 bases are TGCAGTGCTAGTCCATTGACAGGGTTTTCAGCTAGGGAAAAACTGTTTTTT. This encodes CSASPLTGFSAREKLFF.